The 3 T cell receptor beta chains below come from one sample, sequenced in a study of Ad26.COV2.S vaccination and SARS-CoV-2 variants. Produced via immunoSEQ multiplex PCR; TCRdb's table is partial and in-frame only. The table shows around 450,000 clones, with about 90% occurring only once. Treatment specified: some 20 received Ad26.COV2.S at low or high dose, single or two shots; about 5 received placebo; per-sample allocation not given. Repertoires come from day 63 after the first vaccine or placebo injection. The sample was peripheral blood, taken in a trial of Ad26.COV2.S vaccine versus placebo. The receptors stem from a person between 18 and 59 years old who received the Ad26.COV2.S COVID-19 vaccine or a placebo.

This clone was picked up one time. This chain joins TRBV27 and TRBJ2-7; D perhaps matches TRBD1 (6 bases). The CDR3 contains 13 residues. Germline V gene sequence: CDR1 MNHEY, CDR2 SMNVEV (reference sequence). V was pared by 4 bases and J by 5 bases, with 12 bases between. The CDR3 spells CASSSGRGHEQYF. The CDR3 coding sequence is TGTGCCAGCAGTTCCGGCAGGGGCCACGAGCAGTACTTC.

This chain uses TRBV11-1 with TRBJ1-1, with 7 bases matching TRBD1. J lost 7 bases, V lost 2 bases, and 13 bases had no gene match. Germline V gene data show CDR1 as SGHAT and CDR2 as FQDESV (reference sequence). The CDR3 sequence is 16 residues long. Here the CDR3 reads CASSLPNYPGTDEAFF. The CDR3 DNA reads as TGTGCCAGCAGCTTACCCAACTACCCTGGGACAGATGAAGCTTTCTTT. Drawing the rest from reference TRBV11-1 and TRBJ1-1, the complete variable domain is EAEVAQSPRYKITEKSQAVAFWCDPISGHATLYWYRQILGQGPELLVQFQDESVVDDSQLPKDRFSAERLKGVDSTLKIQPAELGDSAMYLCASSLPNYPGTDEAFFGQGTRLTVV.

The chain employs TRBV30 and TRBJ2-1; 13 bases agree with TRBD2. CDR3 length: 14 amino acids. V gave up 5 bases and J gave up 7 bases; unmatched junction bases: 5. The germline V gene encodes CDR1 GTSNPN and CDR2 SVGIG (reference sequence). The CDR3 loop reads CAWVGLAGENEQFF. The CDR3 DNA reads as TGTGCCTGGGTTGGACTAGCGGGAGAGAATGAGCAGTTCTTC. Combining the CDR3 with reference TRBV30 and TRBJ2-1 gives the whole variable domain SQTIHQWPATLVQPVGSPLSLECTVEGTSNPNLYWYRQAAGRGLQLLFYSVGIGQISSEVPQNLSASRPQDRQFILSSKKLLLSDSGFYLCAWVGLAGENEQFFGPGTRLTVL.